These 22 T cell receptor beta chains originate from one sample sequenced in a study of T cell clonotyping in hematopoietic cell transplantation. The assay was immunoSEQ multiplex PCR, and TCRdb's table has in-frame clones only and misses some. The sample carries 12,000 to 15,000 clones, more than 75% recorded once. Sequencing used PBMCs, obtained 100 days after allogeneic stem cell transplant. The receptor set was obtained from a male patient between 50 and 60 years old who had an allogeneic stem cell transplant from an unrelated donor, so T cells may come from the graft donor. Some clones in this sample may be carry-over from other donors' samples.

The genes are TRBV29-1 and TRBJ2-7, with D tentatively TRBD2 (5 bases). Per germline, CDR1 SQVTM and CDR2 ANQGSEA. V was pared by 1 base and J by 7 bases, with 14 bases between. This CDR3 is built from 13 residues. CDR3 residues: CSVEGYTSGEQYF. The DNA of the CDR3 is TGCAGCGTTGAAGGGTATACTTCGGGGGAGCAGTACTTC.

The J gene is TRBJ1-2, the V gene TRBV28; D might be TRBD1 (6 bases). Germline-derived CDR1 and CDR2 are MDHEN and SYDVKM. This CDR3 has 15 amino acids. V was pared by 4 bases and J by 8 bases, with 20 bases between. The CDR3, as DNA: TGTGCCAGCAGTTGGGAACTACAGGGACATTTAGGCTACACCTTC. This encodes CASSWELQGHLGYTF.

The chain uses TRBV6-6 and TRBJ1-2; TRBD1 matches 8 bases. With 4 bases clipped from V and 6 bases from J, the junction kept 4 bases outside the gene matches. The CDR3 is 13 residues long. Germline V gene data show CDR1 as MNHNY and CDR2 as SVGAGI (reference sequence). The CDR3 sequence: CASSLGTGHGYTF. CDR3 DNA: TGTGCCAGCAGTTTAGGGACAGGTCATGGCTACACCTTC.

The chain uses TRBV7-2 and TRBJ1-5; no definite D call. Between the trimmed V and J ends, which lost 2 bases and 1 base, there was a span of 6 bases. The CDR3 extends over 14 amino acids. The germline V gene has CDR1 SGHTA and CDR2 FQGNSA. The CDR3 is CASSLQPSNQPQHF. The CDR3 nucleotides are TGTGCCAGCAGCTTACAACCGAGCAATCAGCCCCAGCATTTT.

This clone was counted a few times. The CDR3 here is CASSVRQGNYEQYF. In nucleotides, the CDR3 is TGTGCCAGCAGTGTTCGACAGGGGAACTACGAGCAGTACTTC. J is TRBJ2-7 and V is TRBV27, with 8 bases that match TRBD1. The CDR3 is 14 residues long. After removal of 5 bases from V and 3 bases from J, the junction contained 6 bases not matched to a gene. The germline V gene has CDR1 MNHEY and CDR2 SMNVEV (reference sequence).

This chain connects TRBV6-6 to TRBJ1-2, with 7 bases fitting TRBD1. From germline, CDR1 is MNHNY and CDR2 SVGAGI (reference sequence). CDR3 size: 13 residues. V trimming: 3 bases; J trimming: 8 bases; junction bases outside the gene matches: 6. CDR3 DNA: TGTGCCAGCAGTTATCCTACAGGGGAAGGCTACACCTTC. Protein sequence: CASSYPTGEGYTF.

This chain uses TRBV4-2 with TRBJ2-5; 11 positions match TRBD2. V lost 3 bases, J lost 1 base, and 4 bases stayed unmatched. This CDR3 comprises 16 residues. Germline V gene lookup returns CDR1 LGHNA and CDR2 YNFKEQ. The CDR3 DNA follows: TGTGCCAGCAGCCAGGGGGGACTAGCGGTCCAAGAGACCCAGTACTTC. Translating it yields CASSQGGLAVQETQYF.

The chain carries TRBV18 and TRBJ2-2; D ambiguous. CDR3 size: 16 residues. V was shortened by 1 base and J by 3 bases, with 12 bases between the two germline ends. The germline gives CDR1 KGHSH, CDR2 LQKENI. CDR3 protein: CASSPLIHQDTGELFF. CDR3 sequence (DNA): TGTGCCAGCTCACCACTAATCCATCAGGACACCGGGGAGCTGTTTTTT.

The rearrangement links TRBV19 to TRBJ1-1; no definite D call. Deletions cut 7 bases from V and 4 bases from J, with 13 bases between. The CDR3 extends over 13 amino acids. Germline V CDR1 and CDR2: LNHDA, SQIVND (reference sequence). CDR3 in DNA: TGTGCCAGTACCCCCACGGCATCCACTGAAGCTTTCTTT. This sequence encodes CASTPTASTEAFF.

This clone was detected a few times. V and J are TRBV5-1 and TRBJ2-7, with D possibly being TRBD1 (5 bases). CDR1 is SGHRS and CDR2 is YFSETQ in the germline V gene. The CDR3 runs to 15 residues. Between the trimmed V and J ends, which lost 0 bases and 6 bases, there was a span of 16 bases. The CDR3 loop is CASSLASRGMGEQYF. The CDR3 DNA is TGCGCCAGCAGCTTGGCCTCTAGGGGTATGGGCGAGCAGTACTTC.

The chain carries TRBV11-3 and TRBJ2-2, with TRBD1 as a possible D gene (5 bases). Germline-derived CDR1 and CDR2 are SGHNT and YENEEA. The CDR3 sequence is 14 residues long. The V end lost 9 bases, the J end lost 3 bases, and 14 bases lay between the germline ends. The CDR3 DNA reads TGTGCCAGTTCCGGGCAGGGCGACACCGGGGAGCTGTTTTTT. It codes for CASSGQGDTGELFF.

CDR3 DNA sequence: TGCGCCAGCAGCCAATTACGTAAACTGTTTTTT. Encoded protein: CASSQLRKLFF. This chain links TRBV4-1 with TRBJ1-4; D not certain. CDR1 and CDR2 (germline): MGHRA, YSYEKL. The CDR3 loop spans 11 amino acids. Trimming removed 2 bases from V and 11 bases from J, with 6 bases in between.

The rearrangement uses TRBV6-1 and TRBJ1-5; 7 nucleotides match TRBD1. Per the germline V gene, CDR1 is MNHNS and CDR2 is SASEGT. This CDR3 contains 16 residues. The V and J ends lost 1 base and 6 bases, in that order; junction bases with no gene match: 9. The DNA for the CDR3 is TGTGCCAGCAGTGAAGGGGGAGACAGGGAAGCTCAGCCCCAGCATTTT. Amino acids: CASSEGGDREAQPQHF.

The CDR3 DNA is TGTGCCTGGGCCCCGAACTACAATGAGCAGTTCTTC. This translates into CAWAPNYNEQFF. The chain has TRBV30 and TRBJ2-1; D uncertain. Germline V gene data show CDR1 as GTSNPN and CDR2 as SVGIG (reference sequence). The CDR3 length is 12 residues. The V and J ends lost 5 bases and 3 bases respectively, with 8 bases between them. Full variable domain (rest looked up from reference TRBV30 and TRBJ2-1): SQTIHQWPATLVQPVGSPLSLECTVEGTSNPNLYWYRQAAGRGLQLLFYSVGIGQISSEVPQNLSASRPQDRQFILSSKKLLLSDSGFYLCAWAPNYNEQFFGPGTRLTVL.

The V and J genes are TRBV10-3 and TRBJ2-7, with 8 bases identical to TRBD1. Per germline, CDR1 ENHRY and CDR2 SYGVKD. V shed 7 bases and J 1 base; nucleotides not matched to a gene: 6. There are 14 residues in the CDR3. CDR3 in DNA: TGTGCCATCAAATCTGACAGGGGATCCTACGAGCAGTACTTC. It translates to CAIKSDRGSYEQYF.

This chain connects TRBV6-1 to TRBJ2-1, with 7 positions matching TRBD1. With V trimmed by 4 bases and J by 4 bases, 4 bases remained unmatched. The CDR3 runs 14 residues. CDR1 is MNHNS and CDR2 is SASEGT in the germline V gene. CDR3: CASSVGQVYNEQFF. DNA of the CDR3: TGTGCCAGCAGTGTAGGACAGGTATACAATGAGCAGTTCTTC.

This chain connects TRBV30 to TRBJ2-1, with 7 bases identical to TRBD1. Germline trimming cut 4 bases from V and 4 bases from J; bases unmatched to any gene: 10. The CDR3 extends over 15 amino acids. Germline values: CDR1 GTSNPN, CDR2 SVGIG (reference sequence). The DNA of the CDR3 is TGTGCCTGGACCGCCGGGACAGCCCTTTACAATGAGCAGTTCTTC. Its translation is CAWTAGTALYNEQFF.

The V gene is TRBV5-6, the J gene TRBJ1-1; D not resolved. The length of the CDR3 is 12 residues. The germline V gene has CDR1 SGHDT and CDR2 YYEEEE. Trimming took off 2 bases at V and 11 bases at J, with 13 bases between the two ends. The chain's CDR3 is CASSLTLGSAFF. DNA for the CDR3: TGTGCCAGCAGCTTAACCCTGGGTTCCGCTTTCTTT. Combining the CDR3 with reference TRBV5-6 and TRBJ1-1 gives the whole variable domain DAGVTQSPTHLIKTRGQQVTLRCSPKSGHDTVSWYQQALGQGPQFIFQYYEEEERQRGNFPDRFSGHQFPNYSSELNVNALLLGDSALYLCASSLTLGSAFFGQGTRLTVV.

J is TRBJ2-7 and V is TRBV9, with no clear D. V was pared by 0 bases and J by 3 bases, with 10 bases between. Germline lookup yields CDR1 SGDLS and CDR2 YYNGEE. The CDR3 sequence is 14 residues long. CDR3 DNA sequence: TGTGCCAGCAGCGTAGGTGGAGTGCTCTACGAGCAGTACTTC. Encoded protein: CASSVGGVLYEQYF. Drawing the rest from reference TRBV9 and TRBJ2-7, the complete variable domain is DSGVTQTPKHLITATGQRVTLRCSPRSGDLSVYWYQQSLDQGLQFLIQYYNGEERAKGNILERFSAQQFPDLHSELNLSSLELGDSALYFCASSVGGVLYEQYFGPGTRLTVT.

This sequence joins TRBV5-8 and TRBJ1-1; D is possibly TRBD1 (5 bases). Trimming shortened V by 5 bases and J by 1 base, and 9 bases separated the two germline ends. This CDR3 is built from 13 residues. Germline V gene data show CDR1 as SGHTS and CDR2 as YDEGEE. The CDR3 here is CASRGRGNTEAFF. The CDR3 DNA reads as TGTGCCAGCAGGGGACGGGGGAACACTGAAGCTTTCTTT.

The chain joins TRBV2 to TRBJ1-6, with unresolved D. The germline V and J ends were trimmed by 5 bases and 0 bases, with 8 bases remaining between them. CDR3 length equals 15 residues. In germline, CDR1 is SNHLY, CDR2 FYNNEI. The CDR3 nucleotides read TGTGCCAGCAGTTTAACGGACTCCTATAATTCACCCCTCCACTTT. Its translation is CASSLTDSYNSPLHF.

This clone was counted only a few times. The gene calls are TRBV4-2 and TRBJ2-7; 11 positions agree with TRBD1. CDR1 is LGHNA and CDR2 is YNFKEQ in the germline V gene. This CDR3 is 16 amino acids long. V was pared by 4 bases and J by 5 bases, with 10 bases of the junction left unmatched. The CDR3 loop reads CASSLNPGTGGNEQYF. The CDR3 DNA is TGTGCCAGCAGCCTAAACCCCGGGACAGGGGGAAACGAGCAGTACTTC.